Only one count was recorded for the clone carrying this TCR beta chain. The data were obtained in a study of control samples from healthy donors and cancer patients. Profiled with immunoSEQ multiplex PCR; TCRdb holds only in-frame clones, not every one. The sample shows 90,000 to 130,000 clones, approximately 82% of them seen only once. In germline, CDR1 is GTSNPN, CDR2 SVGIG (reference sequence). This CDR3 has 14 residues. Unmatched junction bases numbered 5, after V lost 4 bases and J lost 6 bases. This sequence was found in a man aged 18 to 29 in good health. V usage is TRBV30 and J usage is TRBJ1-6; 8 nucleotides align to TRBD1. Sample: blood. Here the CDR3 reads CAWTGGVGNSPLHF. DNA for the CDR3: TGTGCCTGGACAGGGGGCGTTGGTAATTCACCCCTCCACTTT.